The T cell receptor (beta chain) described here comes from a study of cytomegalovirus exposure and HLA in healthy donors. Concerning this clone: What it recognizes is unknown.

General study points: Reports showed the classifier diagnosing cytomegalovirus status with high specificity and sensitivity.

A multiplex PCR was run with 60 Vbeta primers and 13 Jbeta primers. TCRdb's copy holds only in-frame clones and misses some; the assay was immunoSEQ multiplex PCR. Of roughly 120,000 clones in the sample, roughly four fifths were seen once. This receptor was taken from a woman aged 18 to 35 in good health and CMV-seronegative. Sequencing input: PBMCs.

CDR3 sequence (DNA): TGTGCCAGCAGCGTAGCGGGACTAGCTTGGAAGAAGTTCTTC. This sequence encodes CASSVAGLAWKKFF. The gene calls are TRBV9 and TRBJ2-1; 9 bases fit TRBD2. V lost 0 bases and J lost 14; bases outside the gene matches: 9. Germline CDR1 reads SGDLS; CDR2 reads YYNGEE. This CDR3 spans 14 amino acids. Based on the CDR3 plus reference TRBV9 and TRBJ2-1, the full variable domain is DSGVTQTPKHLITATGQRVTLRCSPRSGDLSVYWYQQSLDQGLQFLIQYYNGEERAKGNILERFSAQQFPDLHSELNLSSLELGDSALYFCASSVAGLAWKKFFGPGTRLTVL.